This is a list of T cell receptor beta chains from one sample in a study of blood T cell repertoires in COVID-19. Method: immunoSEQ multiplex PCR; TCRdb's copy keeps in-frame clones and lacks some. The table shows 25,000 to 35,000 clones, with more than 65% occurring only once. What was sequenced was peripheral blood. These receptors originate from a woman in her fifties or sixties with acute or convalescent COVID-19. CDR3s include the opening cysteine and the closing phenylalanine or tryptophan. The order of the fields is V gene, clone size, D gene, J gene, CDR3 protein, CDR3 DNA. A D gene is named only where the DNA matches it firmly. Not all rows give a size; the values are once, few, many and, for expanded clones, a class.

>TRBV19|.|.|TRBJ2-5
CASSPARGFQETQYF
TGTGCCAGTAGTCCCGCAAGGGGGTTCCAAGAGACCCAGTACTTC
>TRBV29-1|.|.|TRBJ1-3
CSVMARYSGNTIYF
TGCAGCGTTATGGCCAGATACTCTGGAAACACCATATATTTT
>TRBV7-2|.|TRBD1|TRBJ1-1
CASKGQGFMGTEAFF
TGTGCCAGCAAGGGACAGGGTTTCATGGGCACTGAAGCTTTCTTT
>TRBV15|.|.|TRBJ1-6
CATSRDLGGGNYNSPLHF
TGTGCCACCAGCAGAGATCTGGGGGGAGGGAATTATAATTCACCCCTCCACTTT
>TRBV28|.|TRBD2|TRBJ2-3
CASSLNWVREDSTDTQYF
TGTGCCAGCAGTTTAAATTGGGTGCGGGAGGATTCCACAGATACGCAGTATTTT
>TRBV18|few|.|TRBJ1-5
CASSPYSNQPQHF
TGTGCCAGCTCACCTTATAGCAATCAGCCCCAGCATTTT
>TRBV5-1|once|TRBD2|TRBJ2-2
CASSLGPGLALTANTGELFF
TGCGCCAGCAGCTTAGGCCCGGGACTAGCACTCACCGCGAACACCGGGGAGCTGTTTTTT
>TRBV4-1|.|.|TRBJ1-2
CASSQNINYGYTF
TGCGCCAGCAGCCAAAACATTAACTATGGCTACACCTTC
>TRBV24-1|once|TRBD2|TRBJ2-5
CATSGGGNQETQYF
TGTGCCACCAGTGGGGGGGGTAACCAAGAGACCCAGTACTTC
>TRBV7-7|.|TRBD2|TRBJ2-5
CASSGGGGETQYF
TGTGCCAGCAGTGGGGGGGGAGGTGAGACCCAGTACTTC
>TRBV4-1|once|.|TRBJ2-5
CASSQEGTGDRTKETQYF
TGCGCCAGCAGCCAAGAAGGCACGGGGGATAGGACAAAAGAGACCCAGTACTTC
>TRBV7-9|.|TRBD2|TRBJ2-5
CASSRGVLETQYF
TGTGCCAGCAGCCGGGGGGTGCTGGAGACCCAGTACTTC
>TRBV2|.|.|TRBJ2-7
CASGYRSFEQYF
TGTGCCAGCGGATACAGGAGTTTTGAGCAGTACTTC
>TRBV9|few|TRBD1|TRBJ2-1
CASSVGTANNEQFF
TGTGCCAGCAGCGTGGGGACAGCTAACAATGAGCAGTTCTTC